These 24 T cell receptor beta chains share one sample of origin, sequenced in a study of siplizumab effects on memory and regulatory T cells. Using immunoSEQ multiplex PCR, the repertoire was profiled, and TCRdb retains in-frame clones only, with some absent. The sample has approximately 68,000 clones, more than 80% seen once; the top ten hold approximately 30%. Sample: CD8+ T cells sorted from blood. Every receptor here comes from a human donor in good health.

This rearrangement joins TRBV6-6 to TRBJ2-7; possibly TRBD1 or TRBD2 for D (5 bases each). Trimming pared 2 bases from V and 3 bases from J, leaving 8 bases between. Germline V CDR1 and CDR2: MNHNY, SVGAGI (reference sequence). CDR3 length: 13 residues. This CDR3 is CASSYGTDYEQYF. The CDR3 bases are TGTGCCAGCAGTTACGGGACGGACTACGAGCAGTACTTC.

The chain combines TRBV23-1 with TRBJ2-4; the match to TRBD1 covers 7 bases. TRBV23-1 is an open reading frame whose function is uncertain. The CDR3 is made up of 17 amino acids. V was pared by 3 bases and J by 5 bases, with 13 bases of the junction left unmatched. The CDR3: CASSHLRQGDGQNIQYF. The CDR3 coding sequence is TGCGCCAGCAGTCATCTCCGACAGGGTGATGGCCAAAACATTCAGTACTTC.

The chain has TRBV19 and TRBJ1-5; D is perhaps TRBD1 (6 bases). Per germline, CDR1 LNHDA and CDR2 SQIVND (reference sequence). Trimming shortened V by 5 bases and J by 3 bases, and 14 bases separated the two germline ends. The CDR3 extends over 15 amino acids. CDR3 residues: CASSRDIGSNQPQHF. The DNA for the CDR3 is TGTGCCAGTAGTCGGGACATCGGCTCCAATCAGCCCCAGCATTTT.

This clone was recorded once. The J gene is TRBJ2-1, the V gene TRBV5-5, with D perhaps TRBD2 (6 bases). The ends were cut back, 0 bases at V and 2 bases at J, with 9 bases in the middle. The germline gives CDR1 SGHKS, CDR2 YYEKEE (reference sequence). The CDR3 has 15 amino acids. CDR3: CASSLAERAYNEQFF. CDR3 coding DNA: TGTGCCAGCAGCTTGGCGGAGCGGGCCTACAATGAGCAGTTCTTC.

V usage is TRBV7-9 and J usage is TRBJ1-2, with 9 bases fitting TRBD1. The germline CDR1 and CDR2 sequences are SEHNR and FQNEAQ (reference sequence). The CDR3 sequence is 15 residues long. The J segment lost 5 bases and the V segment lost 5 bases, leaving 9 bases of the junction unmatched. The CDR3 sequence: CASSPPGTGFYGYTF. For the CDR3, the DNA is TGTGCCAGCAGCCCTCCCGGGACAGGGTTTTATGGCTACACCTTC.

The V and J genes are TRBV19 and TRBJ2-1; 9 bases are a match to TRBD2. This CDR3 has 16 residues. J gave up 2 bases and V 5 bases, and 7 bases lay outside the gene matches. Germline values: CDR1 LNHDA, CDR2 SQIVND (reference sequence). The CDR3: CASSLTSGGPYNEQFF. The CDR3 DNA sequence: TGTGCCAGTAGTTTGACAAGCGGGGGGCCCTACAATGAGCAGTTCTTC.

The chain joins TRBV18 to TRBJ2-7; D might be TRBD2 (5 bases). There are 15 residues in the CDR3. Trimming took off 3 bases at V and 3 bases at J, with 15 bases between the two ends. CDR1 is KGHSH, CDR2 LQKENI, per germline. In DNA, the CDR3 is TGTGCCAGCTCACCCACGGGGTCTCTCCTCTACGAGCAGTACTTC. Protein sequence: CASSPTGSLLYEQYF.

The chain has TRBV4-1 and TRBJ2-1; 10 nucleotides agree with TRBD2. Germline CDR1 MGHRA, CDR2 YSYEKL. The V gene end was trimmed by 0 bases and the J gene end by 9 bases; junction bases not matched to a gene: 5. The CDR3 length is 15 residues. This CDR3 reads CASSQDFGTSVEQFF. In nucleotides, the CDR3 is TGCGCCAGCAGCCAAGATTTCGGGACTAGCGTTGAGCAGTTCTTC.

In nucleotides, the CDR3 is TGCGCCAGCAGCTTGGTCGCATACCAAGAGACCCAGTACTTC. This codes for CASSLVAYQETQYF. The gene calls are TRBV5-1 and TRBJ2-5; D is undetermined. This CDR3 region has 14 residues. CDR1 and CDR2 (germline): SGHRS, YFSETQ. Deletions cut 0 bases from V and 0 bases from J, with 6 bases between.

The V gene is TRBV19, the J gene TRBJ1-3; D is undetermined. Germline V CDR1 and CDR2: LNHDA, SQIVND (reference sequence). V lost 7 bases and J lost 3, with 10 bases in between. The CDR3 has 13 amino acids. The DNA for the CDR3 is TGTGCCAGTACCTATGGGTTTGGAAACACCATATATTTT. This codes for CASTYGFGNTIYF.

The rearrangement uses TRBV14 and TRBJ2-7; D uncertain. Germline V gene sequence: CDR1 SGHDN, CDR2 FVKESK. Trimming removed 2 bases from V and 6 bases from J, with 5 bases in between. This CDR3 comprises 11 residues. DNA of the CDR3: TGTGCCAGCAGCCAATTCTCCGAGCAGTACTTC. Translation: CASSQFSEQYF.

The chain carries TRBV7-8 and TRBJ2-7; D is unclear. The V and J ends lost 3 bases and 4 bases respectively, with 7 bases between them. The CDR3 loop spans 12 amino acids. CDR1 is SGHVS and CDR2 is FQNEAQ in the germline V gene. The CDR3 sequence: CASSLVPYEQYF. The CDR3 region has the DNA TGTGCCAGCAGCTTGGTACCTTACGAGCAGTACTTC.

This clone was detected once. This chain uses TRBV4-1 with TRBJ1-1, with D possibly being TRBD1 (6 bases). Germline V gene sequence: CDR1 MGHRA, CDR2 YSYEKL. The CDR3 loop spans 13 amino acids. Trimming removed 6 bases from V and 2 bases from J, with 10 bases in between. CDR3 in amino acids: CASRDSVNTEAFF. The DNA of the CDR3 is TGCGCCAGCAGGGACAGCGTTAACACTGAAGCTTTCTTT.

The chain couples TRBV19 to TRBJ1-1; perhaps TRBD1 as D (6 bases). Germline V gene lookup returns CDR1 LNHDA and CDR2 SQIVND (reference sequence). The CDR3 has 12 amino acids. CDR3 bases: TGTGTCACCGCCAGGGGGAACACTGAAGCTTTCTTT. Translating gives CVTARGNTEAFF.

The rearrangement links TRBV4-1 to TRBJ2-2; no clear D gene. The CDR3 contains 16 residues. Germline V gene sequence: CDR1 MGHRA, CDR2 YSYEKL. V was trimmed by 4 bases and J by 0 bases, leaving 12 bases between them. CDR3 nucleotides: TGCGCCAGCAGCCCCCTTATGGGGTCGAACACCGGGGAGCTGTTTTTT. It yields the protein CASSPLMGSNTGELFF.

V usage is TRBV27 and J usage is TRBJ2-7; D is perhaps TRBD1 (6 bases). Germline CDR1 reads MNHEY; CDR2 reads SMNVEV (reference sequence). The V end lost 3 bases, the J end lost 0 bases, and 9 bases lay between the germline ends. This CDR3 comprises 14 residues. The DNA for the CDR3 is TGTGCCAGCAGTTTGGACAGCCTCTCCTACGAGCAGTACTTC. It encodes CASSLDSLSYEQYF.

The J gene is TRBJ2-7, the V gene TRBV9; D is perhaps TRBD2 (6 bases). Trimming took off 4 bases at V and 7 bases at J, with 24 bases between the two ends. The V gene's germline CDR1 is SGDLS and CDR2 YYNGEE. The CDR3 covers 16 residues. CDR3 loop: CASSSNPGLLVGEQYF. Here the CDR3 DNA reads TGTGCCAGCAGCTCAAATCCGGGACTCCTCGTTGGAGAGCAGTACTTC.

This clone was recorded only once. This chain uses TRBV19 with TRBJ1-1; D gene ambiguous. The CDR3 contains 14 residues. V lost 1 base to trimming and J lost 1 base, with 7 bases between them. CDR1 and CDR2 (germline): LNHDA, SQIVND (reference sequence). Here the CDR3 DNA reads TGTGCCAGTAGTATAGTTGGGGAGAACACTGAAGCTTTCTTT. This encodes CASSIVGENTEAFF.

The rearrangement links TRBV11-3 to TRBJ2-7; TRBD1 matches 9 bases. The CDR3 has 15 residues. The junction had 9 bases not matched to a gene; V was cut back by 5 bases and J by 4 bases. Germline V gene data show CDR1 as SGHNT and CDR2 as YENEEA. The CDR3: CASSPWTGAKYEQYF. The CDR3 DNA sequence: TGTGCCAGCAGCCCATGGACAGGGGCGAAGTACGAGCAGTACTTC.

The chain employs TRBV6-5 and TRBJ1-2; 7 nucleotides line up with TRBD1. Germline loops: CDR1 MNHEY, CDR2 SVGAGI. This CDR3 region has 14 residues. V gave up 5 bases and J gave up 6 bases; unmatched junction bases: 9. Here the CDR3 reads CASSEPTGSHGYTF. CDR3 nucleotides: TGTGCCAGCAGTGAACCGACAGGGTCCCATGGCTACACCTTC.

This chain uses TRBV19 with TRBJ2-1; D not resolved. This CDR3 contains 12 residues. Germline V gene lookup returns CDR1 LNHDA and CDR2 SQIVND (reference sequence). The V end lost 7 bases, the J end lost 6 bases, and 10 bases lay between the germline ends. The chain's CDR3 is CASMDHPNEQFF. The CDR3 nucleotides read TGTGCCAGTATGGACCACCCCAATGAGCAGTTCTTC.

This clone occurred once. The chain recombines TRBV4-1 with TRBJ2-5; unclear D gene. Germline V gives CDR1 MGHRA, CDR2 YSYEKL. V dropped 1 base and J dropped 1 base, with 7 bases sitting between them. The CDR3 is 14 residues long. The CDR3 sequence: CASSQVGVQETQYF. The DNA of the CDR3 is TGCGCCAGCAGCCAAGTTGGAGTCCAAGAGACCCAGTACTTC.

The chain is built from TRBV5-1 and TRBJ2-1; D uncertain. Germline V gene data show CDR1 as SGHRS and CDR2 as YFSETQ. V was shortened by 3 bases and J by 3 bases, with 13 bases between the two germline ends. The CDR3 runs 15 residues. The CDR3 DNA reads TGCGCCAGCAGCTCGGCACGAAACGTCTACAATGAGCAGTTCTTC. This sequence encodes CASSSARNVYNEQFF.

The chain combines TRBV7-6 with TRBJ2-7, with D tentatively TRBD1 (6 bases). Between the trimmed V and J ends, which lost 1 base and 0 bases, there was a span of 7 bases. Per germline, CDR1 SGHVS and CDR2 FNYEAQ. The CDR3 has 14 amino acids. DNA of the CDR3: TGTGCCAGCAGCTTAGAGACAGGCTCCTACGAGCAGTACTTC. It encodes CASSLETGSYEQYF.